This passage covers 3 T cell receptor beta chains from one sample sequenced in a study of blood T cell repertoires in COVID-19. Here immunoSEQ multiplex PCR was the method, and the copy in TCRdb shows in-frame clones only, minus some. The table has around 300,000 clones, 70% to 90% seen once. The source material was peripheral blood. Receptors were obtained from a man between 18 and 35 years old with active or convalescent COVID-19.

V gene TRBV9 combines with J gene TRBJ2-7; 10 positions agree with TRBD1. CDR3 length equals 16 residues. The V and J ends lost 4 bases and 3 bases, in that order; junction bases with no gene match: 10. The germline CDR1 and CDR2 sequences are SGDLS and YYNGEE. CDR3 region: CASSQTGTGADYEQYF. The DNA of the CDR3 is TGTGCCAGCAGCCAGACCGGGACAGGGGCCGACTACGAGCAGTACTTC. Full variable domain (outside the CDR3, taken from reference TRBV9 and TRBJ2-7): DSGVTQTPKHLITATGQRVTLRCSPRSGDLSVYWYQQSLDQGLQFLIQYYNGEERAKGNILERFSAQQFPDLHSELNLSSLELGDSALYFCASSQTGTGADYEQYFGPGTRLTVT.

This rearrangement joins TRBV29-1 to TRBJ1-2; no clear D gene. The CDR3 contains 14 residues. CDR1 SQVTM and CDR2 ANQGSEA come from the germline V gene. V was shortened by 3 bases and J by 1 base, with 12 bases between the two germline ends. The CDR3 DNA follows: TGCAGCGTTGACGTTAGCGGCCGTAACTATGGCTACACCTTC. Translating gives CSVDVSGRNYGYTF.

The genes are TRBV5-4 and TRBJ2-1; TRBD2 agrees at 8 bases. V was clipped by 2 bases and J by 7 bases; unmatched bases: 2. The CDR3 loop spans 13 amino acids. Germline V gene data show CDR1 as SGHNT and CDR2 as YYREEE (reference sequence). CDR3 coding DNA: TGTGCCAGCAGCTTTGGCGGGGGGAATGAGCAGTTCTTC. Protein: CASSFGGGNEQFF.